This T cell receptor (beta chain) was obtained from a study of cytomegalovirus exposure and HLA in healthy donors (dated by TCRdb to 2016 to 2017). Turning to the overall study: According to an earlier analysis of 587 of the donors, about 180 million T cells yielded over 90 million unique TCR beta sequences and approximately 300 Gb of sequence data. Of the roughly 430 genotyped donors, about 80% fell in the genetic ancestry cluster associated with self-reported Caucasian donors. High-throughput TCR immunosequencing, statistical association of individual TCRs with disease status, and machine learning were combined to predict cytomegalovirus infection status. An early release covering around 630 HLA-typed donors comprised about 290 gigabases of sequencing data and tens of millions of unique TCR sequences. The number of donors typed differed by locus, with about 629-630 for A, B, C, DRB1 and DQB1, around 560 for DQA1, 600 to 610 for DPA1, and over 400 for DPB1. In a later genetic analysis, genome-wide SNP genotypes for 398 of the 666 donors were used, and that subset was treated as a discovery cohort. The T cell repertoires of 666 subjects were profiled by immunosequencing and related to cytomegalovirus serostatus. Every discovery cohort repertoire had been produced on one sequencing platform. On average, about 240,000 unique TCR beta nucleotide sequences were sequenced per donor among more than 350 genotyped donors of the cohort, with approximately 18% of those sequences being non-productive. Rather than using new phenotypic data, the later analysis identified candidate immune exposures from TCR beta sequences and from how often those sequences occurred across donors. A later analysis re-analyzed previously published TCR beta repertoires from roughly 600 donors and added high-resolution HLA genotyping to study TCR occurrence patterns. Class I and class II HLA loci were covered by the typing at four-digit resolution. The study aimed to test whether signatures of past pathogen exposure could be identified by cataloging public T cell receptors. A handful of DR-DQ haplotypes were handled as single units for association and clustering because linkage in the cohort was strong. An earlier analysis of approximately 500 of the donors applied high-throughput TCR beta sequencing to assess whether each TCR beta V gene segment acted as functional or pseudogenic. Donor age, sex, ethnicity and CMV serostatus were compiled together with the repertoire data. In addition to the first cohort of approximately 650 subjects, a separate validation cohort of approximately 130 different subjects was used.

The cohort was made up of several hundred healthy bone marrow donors. At the time of sampling, all cohort members were nominally healthy, though unrecorded immune exposures were likely present. The donor tested CMV seronegative and was one of the 352 seronegative cohort members. Each donor provided a peripheral blood sample, and peripheral blood mononuclear cells were used for TCR beta sequencing. Genomic DNA extraction from the blood cell samples was performed with the Qiagen DNeasy Blood Extraction Kit. In the case of this clone: It lacks a known antigen.

Library preparation was by the immunoSEQ multiplex PCR assay. For the multiplex PCR, a mixture combining 60 forward primers for TCR Vbeta segments and 13 reverse primers for TCR Jbeta segments was used. A multiplex PCR assay on genomic DNA amplified the CDR3 region of rearranged TCR beta genes. On the Illumina HiSeq System, the amplified TCR beta libraries were sequenced as 87-base-pair reads. The original pipeline was this. A later analysis counted about 80 million unique TCR beta chains across the approximately 700 repertoires, and around 9.9 million of these chains were shared by at least two donors. Raw reads were error-corrected and collapsed into unique sequences with a nearest-neighbor algorithm that merged closely related sequences to remove PCR and sequencing errors. V, D and J gene segments were assigned by aligning CDR3 sequences to IMGT reference sequences. For a sequence to be retained, at least a six-nucleotide match to both a V gene segment and a J gene segment was required. A rearrangement counted as productive if the CDR3 had no stop codons and remained in frame with V and J, and every other rearrangement counted as non-productive. CDR3 was defined by IMGT convention, running from the second conserved V-encoded cysteine to the conserved J-encoded phenylalanine. In an earlier analysis of roughly 580 of the donors, sequences lacking an unambiguous match to a single V gene segment were excluded. In an earlier analysis of some 590 of the donors, a V segment was called functional when productive rearrangements were above 56.7%, and segregating when the standard deviation between donors exceeded 5%. A statistical classification framework was built to diagnose cytomegalovirus status from the catalog of TCR beta chain sequences. In a later analysis, V and J genes were assigned by comparing TCR nucleotide sequences against IMGT/GENE-DB human TR gene sequences. In a later analysis, CDR3 sequences and most-parsimonious VDJ recombination scenarios were assigned using the TCRdist pipeline. A later analysis defined each TCR beta chain by its CDR3 amino acid sequence plus V-gene family, and excluded reads lacking a unique V-gene family. As a way to deal with suspected cross-contamination and a sequencing artifact, a later analysis dropped hundreds of nucleotide sequences that were highly shared and had low generation probability. For each public chain, a later analysis derived a clonal expansion index from normalized ranks of inferred template counts within each repertoire. Generation probabilities in a later analysis came from a VDJ recombination model fitted to out-of-frame rearrangements, and those results were checked against IGoR. In a later analysis, TCR-TCR, TCR-HLA and TCR-CMV co-occurrence was scored with hypergeometric tests, and a repertoire-size bias correction was applied to TCR pairs. To estimate false discovery rates, a later analysis permuted the HLA or CMV assignments 20 times. A later analysis grouped co-occurring TCRs with DBSCAN, adding TCRdist sequence similarity when clustering within HLA-allele-positive subsets. Co-occurrence clustering excluded repertoires with fewer than 30,000 or more than 120,000 public chains, plus five with anomalous nucleotide sharing. What TCRdb holds here is the immuneACCESS table cut down to in-frame rearrangements. Part of the clones is not present; checked against another copy, under half of the missing clones reflect an unresolved V gene, and the others are unexplained. V and J calls and clone size follow that table, whereas D and trimming were derived from the DNA. The sample table includes more than 100,000 clones. Approximately 3.9% of the sample rests with the top ten.

What the study reported, not specific to this receptor: Cytomegalovirus status was reported to be diagnosed by the classifier with high specificity and sensitivity in both the original and validation cohorts. A further reported finding was that TCR beta sequences accurately predicted the HLA-A and HLA-B alleles for most subjects in the first cohort. Some IMGT-functional V segments, including TRBV6-2 and TRBV6-3, could not be told apart with the 87-base-pair reads, so those segments were excluded. Because HLA typing was missing for some donors at each locus, association tests included only the typed subset. Several of the top co-occurrence clusters appeared to be linked to parvovirus B19, influenza, CMV and Epstein-Barr virus, according to a later analysis. In a later analysis, HLA-associated TCR beta chains were found to be more clonally expanded and to have lower generation probabilities than equally common non-associated chains. In an earlier analysis of around 600 of the donors, most TCR beta V segments were observed in productive rearrangements about 90% or about 30% of the time, broadly matching IMGT annotations. Linkage disequilibrium might explain the correlated functional status among segregating V segments, but an unknown experimental factor could not be excluded. A cluster of highly shared sequence variants was judged likely to represent a technical artifact of the sequencing pipeline. Most TCR sequences were seen in very few donors, while some public TCRs were found in many individuals. A later analysis found that most CMV-associated TCR beta chains appeared HLA-restricted, with HLA associations seemingly driven largely by CMV exposure. In a later genetic analysis, a missense DCLRE1C variant was associated with V-gene and J-gene trimming of TCR beta chains, and the association was replicated in an independent cohort. According to a later analysis, TCR association rates differed among HLA loci, with DRB1 alleles showing the most associated TCRs and HLA-C alleles showing the fewest. Approximately 16 rarely observed V segments, including chromosome 9 orphons, were excluded from the earlier analysis of some 590 of the donors because counts were too low. According to the authors, the approach could potentially be generalized to other disease states and immunological phenotypes. In this cohort, only TCR beta chains were sequenced, and detectable features were limited by the absence of alpha or paired-chain data. The presence/absence analyses assumed that sequencing depth was roughly uniform across donors, and that assumption may not be true. CMV serostatus was the only immune exposure information available for the cohort. At a false discovery rate of 0.05, a later analysis linked approximately 18,000 TCR beta sequences to specific HLA alleles. In the study, approximately 160 TCR beta chains were listed as associated with cytomegalovirus. In a later genetic analysis, fewer N-insertions in productive TCRs were reported among donors in an Asian-associated ancestry cluster than the roughly 640-donor mean. Strong co-occurrence of HLA alleles, especially DR and DQ, made assigning TCR associations to individual alleles difficult. A few of the identified cytomegalovirus-associated TCR beta chains were confirmed in vitro to be specific for cytomegalovirus antigens.

V sheds 1 base and J sheds 0 bases, leaving 10 bases between their ends. From the cysteine through the phenylalanine, the CDR3 covers 17 amino acids. CDR3 DNA only is kept here, 51 bases in frame from base 1. Reading the germline V gene gives CDR1 SGHAT and CDR2 FQNNGV. This TCR was recovered from a young man in good health and CMV-seronegative. Sequenced: PBMCs. This chain joins TRBV11-2 to TRBJ1-6; TRBD1 could be the D gene, as 5 bases match. CDR3 loop: CASSLVAGNSYNSPLHF. The nucleotide sequence reads as follows: TGTGCCAGCAGCTTAGTGGCAGGGAACTCCTATAATTCACCCCTCCACTTT.